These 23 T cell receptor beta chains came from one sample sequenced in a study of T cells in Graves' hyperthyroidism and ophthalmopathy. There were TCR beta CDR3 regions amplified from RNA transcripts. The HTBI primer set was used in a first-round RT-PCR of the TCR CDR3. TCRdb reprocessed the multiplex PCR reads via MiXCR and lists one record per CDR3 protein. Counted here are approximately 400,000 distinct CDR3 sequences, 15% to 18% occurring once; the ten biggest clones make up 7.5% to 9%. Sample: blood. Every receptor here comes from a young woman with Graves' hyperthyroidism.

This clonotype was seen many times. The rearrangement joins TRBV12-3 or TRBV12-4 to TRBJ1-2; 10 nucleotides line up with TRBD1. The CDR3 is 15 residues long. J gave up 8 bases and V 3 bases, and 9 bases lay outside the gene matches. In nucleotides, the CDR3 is TGTGCCAGCAGTTTTCGTTTGACAGGGGGCACGGGCTACACCTTC. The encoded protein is CASSFRLTGGTGYTF.

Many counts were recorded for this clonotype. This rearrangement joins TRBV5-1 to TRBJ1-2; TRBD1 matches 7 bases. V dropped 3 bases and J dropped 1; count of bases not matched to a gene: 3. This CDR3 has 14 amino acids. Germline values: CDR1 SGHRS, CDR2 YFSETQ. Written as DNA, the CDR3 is TGCGCCAGCAGCTCGGGACAGTTTAACTATGGCTACACCTTC. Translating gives CASSSGQFNYGYTF.

The CDR3 sequence: CSAPGLAGGPVGDTGELFF. Here the CDR3 DNA reads TGCAGTGCTCCCGGACTAGCGGGAGGGCCGGTCGGGGACACCGGGGAGCTGTTTTTT. The chain couples TRBV20-1 to TRBJ2-2; 15 bases are a match to TRBD2. This CDR3 spans 19 amino acids. Germline V gives CDR1 DFQATT, CDR2 SNEGSKA (reference sequence). Trimming at V came to 5 bases and at J to 3 bases, leaving 13 bases not matched to a gene.

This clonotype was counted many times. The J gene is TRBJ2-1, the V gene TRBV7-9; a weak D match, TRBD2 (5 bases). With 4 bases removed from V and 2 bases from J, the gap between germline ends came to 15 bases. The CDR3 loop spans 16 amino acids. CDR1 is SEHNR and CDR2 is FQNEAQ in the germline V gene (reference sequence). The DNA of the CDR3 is TGTGCCAGCAGCTCATCGGGTAGCGAACCCTACAATGAGCAGTTCTTC. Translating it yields CASSSSGSEPYNEQFF.

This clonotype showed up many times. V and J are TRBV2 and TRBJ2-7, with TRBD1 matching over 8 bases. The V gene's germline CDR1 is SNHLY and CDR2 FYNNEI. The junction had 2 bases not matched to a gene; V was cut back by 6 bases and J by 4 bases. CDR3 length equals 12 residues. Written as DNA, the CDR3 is TGTGCCAGCAGAACAGGGGGGTACGAGCAGTACTTC. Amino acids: CASRTGGYEQYF.

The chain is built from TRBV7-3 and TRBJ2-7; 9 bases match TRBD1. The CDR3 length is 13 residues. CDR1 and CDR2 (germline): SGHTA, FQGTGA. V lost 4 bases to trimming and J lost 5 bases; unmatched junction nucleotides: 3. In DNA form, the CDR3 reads TGTGCCAGCAGCTGGACAGGGGCGGACGAGCAGTACTTC. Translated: CASSWTGADEQYF.

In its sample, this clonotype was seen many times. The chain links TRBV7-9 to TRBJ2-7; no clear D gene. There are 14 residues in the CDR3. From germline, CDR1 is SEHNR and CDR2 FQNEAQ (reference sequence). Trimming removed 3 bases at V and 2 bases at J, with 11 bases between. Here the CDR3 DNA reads TGTGCCAGCAGCTTTTCTAGATCCACCTACGAGCAGTACTTC. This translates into CASSFSRSTYEQYF.

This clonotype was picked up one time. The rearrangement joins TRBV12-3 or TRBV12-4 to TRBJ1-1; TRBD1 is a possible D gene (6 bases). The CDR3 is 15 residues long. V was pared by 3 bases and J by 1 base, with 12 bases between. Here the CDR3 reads CASSFRGGWNTEAFF. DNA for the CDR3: TGTGCCAGCAGTTTCAGAGGGGGATGGAACACTGAAGCTTTCTTT.

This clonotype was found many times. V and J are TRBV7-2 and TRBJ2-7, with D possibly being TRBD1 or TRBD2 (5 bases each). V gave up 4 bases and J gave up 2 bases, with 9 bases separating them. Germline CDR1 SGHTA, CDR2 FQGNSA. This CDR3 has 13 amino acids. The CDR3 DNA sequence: TGTGCCAGCAGCTGGGACGGCACCTACGAGCAGTACTTC. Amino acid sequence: CASSWDGTYEQYF.

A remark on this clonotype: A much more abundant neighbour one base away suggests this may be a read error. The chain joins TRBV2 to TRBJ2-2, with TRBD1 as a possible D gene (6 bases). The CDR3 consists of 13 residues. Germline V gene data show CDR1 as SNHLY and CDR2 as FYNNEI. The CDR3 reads CASNQGNTGELLF. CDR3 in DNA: TGTGCCAGCAACCAGGGGAACACCGGGGAGCTGCTTTTT.

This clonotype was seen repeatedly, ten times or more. CDR3 region: CASSLMGQKETQYF. As DNA, the CDR3 is TGTGCCAGCAGTTTAATGGGACAGAAAGAGACCCAGTACTTC. V and J are TRBV28 and TRBJ2-5; TRBD1 matches 7 bases. The J segment lost 3 bases and the V segment lost 2 bases, leaving 3 bases of the junction unmatched. The CDR3 consists of 14 residues. CDR1 is MDHEN, CDR2 SYDVKM, per germline.

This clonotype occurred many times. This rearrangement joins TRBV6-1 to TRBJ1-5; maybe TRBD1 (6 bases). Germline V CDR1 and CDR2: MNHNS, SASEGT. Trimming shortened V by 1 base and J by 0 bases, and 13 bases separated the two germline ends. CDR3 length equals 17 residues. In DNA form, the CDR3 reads TGTGCCAGCAGTGAAGGGGTAAGGGGACATAGCAATCAGCCCCAGCATTTT. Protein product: CASSEGVRGHSNQPQHF.

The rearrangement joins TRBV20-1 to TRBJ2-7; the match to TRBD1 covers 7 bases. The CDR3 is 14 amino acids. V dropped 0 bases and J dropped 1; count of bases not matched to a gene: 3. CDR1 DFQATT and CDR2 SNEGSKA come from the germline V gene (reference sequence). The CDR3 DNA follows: TGCAGTGCTAGAGATTGGGGACAGTCCTACGAGCAGTACTTC. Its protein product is CSARDWGQSYEQYF.

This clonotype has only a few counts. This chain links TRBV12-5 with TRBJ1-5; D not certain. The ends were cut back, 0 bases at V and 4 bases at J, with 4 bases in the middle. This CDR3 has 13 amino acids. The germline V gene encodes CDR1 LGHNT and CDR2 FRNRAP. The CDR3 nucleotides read TGTGCTAGTGGTTTGGTACGGAATCAGCCCCAGCATTTT. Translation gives CASGLVRNQPQHF. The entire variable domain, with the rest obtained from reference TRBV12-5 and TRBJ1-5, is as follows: DARVTQTPRHKVTEMGQEVTMRCQPILGHNTVFWYRQTMMQGLELLAYFRNRAPLDDSGMPKDRFSAEMPDATLATLKIQPSEPRDSAVYFCASGLVRNQPQHFGDGTRLSIL.

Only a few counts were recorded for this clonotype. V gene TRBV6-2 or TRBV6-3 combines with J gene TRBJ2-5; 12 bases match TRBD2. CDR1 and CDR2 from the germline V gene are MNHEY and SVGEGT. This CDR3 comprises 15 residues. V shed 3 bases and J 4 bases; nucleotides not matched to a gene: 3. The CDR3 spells CASSYLAGGPETQYF. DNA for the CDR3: TGTGCCAGCAGTTATCTAGCGGGGGGGCCAGAGACCCAGTACTTC.

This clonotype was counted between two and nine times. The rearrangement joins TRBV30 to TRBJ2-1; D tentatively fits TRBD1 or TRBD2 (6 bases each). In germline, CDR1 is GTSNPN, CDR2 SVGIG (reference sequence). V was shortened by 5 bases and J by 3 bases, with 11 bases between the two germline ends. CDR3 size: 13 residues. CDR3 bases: TGTGCCTGGGGCCGGGGGCTCTACAATGAGCAGTTCTTC. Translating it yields CAWGRGLYNEQFF.

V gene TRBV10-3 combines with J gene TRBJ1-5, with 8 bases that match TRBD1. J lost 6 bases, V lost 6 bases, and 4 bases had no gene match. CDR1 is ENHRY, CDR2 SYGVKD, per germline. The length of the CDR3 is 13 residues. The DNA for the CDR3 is TGTGCCATCAGCCAAGGGACAGGTCAGCCCCAGCATTTT. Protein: CAISQGTGQPQHF.

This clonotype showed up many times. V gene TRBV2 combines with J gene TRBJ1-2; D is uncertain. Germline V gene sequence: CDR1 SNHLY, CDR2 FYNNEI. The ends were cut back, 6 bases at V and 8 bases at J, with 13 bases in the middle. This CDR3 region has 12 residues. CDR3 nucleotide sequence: TGTGCCAGCAGCCCTACGAGTAGCGGCTACACCTTC. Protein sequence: CASSPTSSGYTF.

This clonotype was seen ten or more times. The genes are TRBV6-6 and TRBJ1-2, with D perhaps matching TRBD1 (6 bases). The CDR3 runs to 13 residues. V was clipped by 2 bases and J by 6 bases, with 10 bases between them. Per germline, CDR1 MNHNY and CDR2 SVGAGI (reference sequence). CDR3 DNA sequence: TGTGCCAGCAGTTACCAGGGGTGGGATGGCTACACCTTC. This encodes CASSYQGWDGYTF.

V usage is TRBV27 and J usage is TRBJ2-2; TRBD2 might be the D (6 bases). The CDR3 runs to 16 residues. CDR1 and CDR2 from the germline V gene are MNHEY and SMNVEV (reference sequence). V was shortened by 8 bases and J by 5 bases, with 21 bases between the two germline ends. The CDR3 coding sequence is TGTGCCAGCTCCGAAACGGGGGAAGTAGTAACCGGGGAGCTGTTTTTT. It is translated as CASSETGEVVTGELFF.

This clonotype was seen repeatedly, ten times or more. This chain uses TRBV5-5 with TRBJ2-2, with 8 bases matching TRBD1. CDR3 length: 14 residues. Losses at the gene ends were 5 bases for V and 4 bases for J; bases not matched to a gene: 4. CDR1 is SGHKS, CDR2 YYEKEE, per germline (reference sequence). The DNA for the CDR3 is TGTGCCAGCAGTCGGACAGGGATCACCGGGGAGCTGTTTTTT. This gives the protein CASSRTGITGELFF.

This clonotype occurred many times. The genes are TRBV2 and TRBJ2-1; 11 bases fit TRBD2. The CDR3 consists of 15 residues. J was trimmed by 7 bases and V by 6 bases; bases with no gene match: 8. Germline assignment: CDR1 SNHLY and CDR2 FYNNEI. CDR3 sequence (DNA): TGTGCCAGCAGGGTTAGCGGGAGGGCCGGAAATGAGCAGTTCTTC. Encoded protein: CASRVSGRAGNEQFF.

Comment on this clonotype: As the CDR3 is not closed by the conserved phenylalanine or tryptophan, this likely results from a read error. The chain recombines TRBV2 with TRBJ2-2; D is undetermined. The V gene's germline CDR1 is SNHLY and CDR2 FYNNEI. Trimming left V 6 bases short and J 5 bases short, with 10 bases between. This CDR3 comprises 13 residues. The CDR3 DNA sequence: TGTGCCAGCAGCCAAGATTGGACCGGGGAGCTGTTTTCT. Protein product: CASSQDWTGELFS.